The TCR beta chain described here comes from a study of T cells in tumors after PD-1 blockade. Overall study: Patients received pembrolizumab 200 mg every 3 weeks or cemiplimab 350 mg every 2 weeks.

Some clones are missing from TCRdb's copy, which holds only in-frame ones; the method was immunoSEQ multiplex PCR. The sample contains approximately 47,000 clones, around four fifths of which appear only once. This CDR3 is built from 17 residues. V was trimmed by 4 bases and J by 9 bases, leaving 23 bases between them. The germline V gene has CDR1 SGDLS and CDR2 YYNGEE. This clone is deemed medium-sized. The chain is built from TRBV9 and TRBJ1-6; D gene uncertain. The TCR originated in a human donor with advanced basal cell or squamous cell carcinoma (not recorded which). The source material was PBMCs, sampled before anti-PD-1 therapy. The CDR3 here is CASSLLNRPGSGSPLHF. The CDR3 DNA sequence: TGTGCCAGCAGCCTCCTAAATCGGCCGGGGTCAGGTTCACCCCTCCACTTT.